Listed below are T cell receptor beta chains from one sample, sequenced in a study of CD8+ T cells in alopecia areata. Repertoires were generated with immunoSEQ multiplex PCR, while TCRdb's copy carries only in-frame clones and drops some. The sample carries 95,000 to 100,000 clones, 60% to 75% recorded once. The specimen comprised CD8+ T cells sorted from blood, sampled at week 4, from a patient treated with tofacitinib. Receptors originate from a human donor with alopecia areata. Each CDR3 is given with its conserved first and last residue. The order of the fields is J gene, V gene, D gene, clone size, CDR3 protein, CDR3 DNA. The D gene is left open where the match is weak. Expanded clones are given a class, and other clones once, few, many or no size at all.

TRBJ2-2	TRBV27	-	-	CASSLGLLNTGELFF	TGTGCCAGCAGTTTGGGACTGCTGAACACCGGGGAGCTGTTTTTT
TRBJ1-2	TRBV9	-	-	CASSAQADRNYGYTF	TGTGCCAGCAGCGCCCAGGCAGACAGGAACTATGGCTACACCTTC
TRBJ2-7	TRBV7-9	-	many	CASSQGLTGFYEQYF	TGCGCCAGCAGCCAGGGTCTAACAGGGTTCTACGAGCAGTACTTC
TRBJ1-1	TRBV6-5	-	-	CASSSHQGMNTEAFF	TGTGCCAGCAGTTCACATCAGGGGATGAACACTGAAGCTTTCTTT
TRBJ2-7	TRBV4-3	-	-	CASSQDRRGANYEQYF	TGCGCCAGCAGCCAAGATAGAAGGGGGGCAAACTACGAGCAGTACTTC
TRBJ1-2	TRBV18	TRBD1	-	CASSPPEPGQGAFLHYGYTF	TGTGCCAGCTCACCACCTGAACCGGGACAGGGGGCTTTCTTACACTATGGCTACACCTTC
TRBJ2-1	TRBV7-2	-	many	CAVRGRTYNEQFF	TGTGCCGTCAGGGGAAGGACCTACAATGAGCAGTTCTTC
TRBJ1-2	TRBV12-5	-	-	CASGVGLQAGSNYGYTF	TGTGCTAGTGGTGTGGGGCTGCAGGCCGGATCGAACTATGGCTACACCTTC
TRBJ2-2	TRBV11-2	-	few	CASSLNGELFF	TGTGCCAGCAGCTTAAACGGGGAGCTGTTTTTT
TRBJ1-2	TRBV29-1	-	-	CSVDIANRWNYGYTF	TGCAGCGTTGATATCGCGAACCGATGGAACTATGGCTACACCTTC
TRBJ2-1	TRBV27	-	-	CASSFPEQFF	TGTGCCAGCAGTTTTCCTGAGCAGTTCTTC
TRBJ1-4	TRBV6-5	TRBD1	-	CASSYSDRGLEKLFF	TGTGCCAGCAGTTACTCGGACAGGGGGCTTGAAAAACTGTTTTTT
TRBJ1-1	TRBV10-2	-	-	CASGADTEAFF	TGCGCCAGTGGGGCGGACACTGAAGCTTTCTTT
TRBJ1-1	TRBV7-9	-	-	CASSLDWGTEAFF	TGTGCCAGCAGCTTAGATTGGGGCACTGAAGCTTTCTTT
TRBJ1-5	TRBV7-9	-	few	CASSLGFNQPQHF	TGTGCCAGCAGCTTAGGGTTTAATCAGCCCCAGCATTTT
TRBJ2-1	TRBV30	-	-	CAWEGVGKRGNEQFF	TGTGCCTGGGAGGGCGTAGGTAAAAGGGGCAATGAGCAGTTCTTC
TRBJ2-3	TRBV2	-	-	CASILISSLVGDTQYF	TGTGCCAGCATCTTGATCTCGTCCCTTGTTGGGGATACGCAGTATTTT
TRBJ1-1	TRBV7-8	-	-	CASSPPGTEAFF	TGTGCCAGCAGTCCCCCTGGTACTGAAGCTTTCTTT
TRBJ2-1	TRBV6-6	-	-	CASSYGAEQFF	TGTGCCAGCAGTTATGGGGCCGAGCAGTTCTTC
TRBJ2-7	TRBV29-1	-	few	CSALTGDYEQYF	TGCAGCGCCTTGACAGGAGACTACGAGCAGTACTTC
TRBJ2-7	TRBV7-2	-	few	CASSLAGDPTYEQYF	TGTGCCAGCAGCTTAGCCGGGGACCCCACCTACGAGCAGTACTTC
TRBJ2-7	TRBV5-4	-	-	CASRYGGEQYF	TGTGCCAGCAGATATGGGGGGGAGCAGTACTTC
TRBJ2-1	TRBV7-9	TRBD2	-	CASSLHVGGRENEQFF	TGTGCCAGCAGCTTACATGTGGGCGGGAGGGAAAATGAGCAGTTCTTC
TRBJ2-7	TRBV7-9	-	few	CASSILVYEQYF	TGTGCCAGCAGCATACTAGTCTACGAGCAGTACTTC
TRBJ1-5	TRBV5-4	-	-	CASSLQGRDQPQHF	TGTGCCAGCAGCCTGCAGGGGCGCGATCAGCCCCAGCATTTT
TRBJ2-7	TRBV9	-	-	CASSASPDYEQYF	TGTGCCAGCAGCGCCAGCCCCGACTACGAGCAGTACTTC
TRBJ1-5	TRBV7-9	-	-	CASSLGQGNQPQHF	TGTGCCAGCAGCTTAGGGCAGGGCAATCAGCCCCAGCATTTT
TRBJ1-3	TRBV9	-	-	CASSVALGNTIYF	TGTGCCAGCAGCGTAGCCCTTGGAAACACCATATATTTT
TRBJ1-2	TRBV14	TRBD1	-	CASSLIDRGGYTF	TGTGCCAGCAGCCTCATCGACAGGGGAGGCTACACCTTC
TRBJ1-1	TRBV30	-	-	CAWSVPGENTEAFF	TGTGCCTGGAGTGTCCCGGGGGAGAACACTGAAGCTTTCTTT
TRBJ2-5	TRBV4-1	-	-	CASSQDPPQTLSRQETQYF	TGCGCCAGCAGCCAAGATCCTCCGCAGACACTCTCCCGTCAAGAGACCCAGTACTTC
TRBJ1-1	TRBV28	-	few	CASSLAAGTEAFF	TGTGCCAGCAGTTTAGCGGCGGGGACTGAAGCTTTCTTT
TRBJ1-6	TRBV18	-	-	CASSPRGRGGAGSPLHF	TGTGCCAGCTCACCACGAGGGAGAGGAGGGGCGGGTTCACCCCTCCACTTT
TRBJ1-1	TRBV10-3	-	-	CAIRGGRNTEAFF	TGTGCCATCAGGGGTGGAAGGAACACTGAAGCTTTCTTT
TRBJ2-7	TRBV27	TRBD1	-	CASSLSQGIVYEQYF	TGTGCCAGCAGTTTATCACAGGGGATCGTTTACGAGCAGTACTTC
TRBJ1-2	TRBV6-5	-	-	CASSYSIAPGDYGYTF	TGTGCCAGCAGTTACTCCATCGCCCCCGGGGACTATGGCTACACCTTC
TRBJ1-2	TRBV19	TRBD1	few	CASSIVGTGDNGYTF	TGTGCCAGTAGTATCGTGGGGACAGGGGATAATGGCTACACCTTC
TRBJ1-1	TRBV5-1	-	-	CASSADGNTEAFF	TGCGCCAGCAGCGCGGACGGCAACACTGAAGCTTTCTTT
TRBJ2-3	TRBV28	-	-	CASSAGADTQYF	TGTGCCAGCAGTGCCGGAGCGGATACGCAGTATTTT
TRBJ2-3	TRBV6-1	TRBD1	-	CASSEVLAGTGGSTDTQYF	TGTGCCAGCAGTGAAGTTTTAGCTGGGACAGGGGGTTCCACAGATACGCAGTATTTT
TRBJ1-2	TRBV5-6	-	-	CASSWREMSGYGYTF	TGTGCCAGCAGCTGGAGGGAGATGTCAGGGTATGGCTACACCTTC
TRBJ1-2	TRBV2	TRBD1	-	CASSPTDRTYGYTF	TGTGCCAGCAGTCCCACGGACAGGACCTATGGCTACACCTTC
TRBJ2-7	TRBV5-6	-	-	CASSLAVSTYEQYF	TGTGCCAGCAGCTTGGCAGTCAGCACCTACGAGCAGTACTTC
TRBJ2-7	TRBV6-5	-	-	CASSYSRPPEQYF	TGTGCCAGCAGTTACTCGCGGCCCCCCGAGCAGTACTTC
TRBJ2-2	TRBV5-1	-	few	CASSLDRPNTGELFF	TGCGCCAGCAGTTTGGACAGACCAAACACCGGGGAGCTGTTTTTT
TRBJ1-2	TRBV19	-	-	CASSMGAVDYGYTF	TGTGCCAGTAGTATGGGGGCGGTGGACTATGGCTACACCTTC
TRBJ1-2	TRBV13	-	-	CASSLGGPNYGYTF	TGTGCCAGCAGCTTAGGGGGCCCGAACTATGGCTACACCTTC
TRBJ2-7	TRBV5-1	-	few	CASRSSYEQYF	TGCGCCAGCAGGAGCTCCTACGAGCAGTACTTC
TRBJ2-7	TRBV9	TRBD1	-	CASSEVYGTGYEQYF	TGTGCCAGCAGCGAGGTCTACGGGACAGGCTACGAGCAGTACTTC
TRBJ2-3	TRBV15	-	-	CATSAYPRQVPSTDTQYF	TGTGCCACCAGCGCCTACCCCCGTCAGGTTCCGAGCACAGATACGCAGTATTTT
TRBJ1-1	TRBV27	-	-	CASSPTGGGGVVNTEAFF	TGTGCCAGCAGTCCCACCGGGGGAGGAGGTGTGGTGAACACTGAAGCTTTCTTT
TRBJ1-1	TRBV4-1	TRBD1	few	CASSQRQGTNTEAFF	TGCGCCAGCAGCCAGAGACAGGGGACGAACACTGAAGCTTTCTTT
TRBJ1-1	TRBV9	TRBD1	-	CASSPHRGGNTEAFF	TGTGCCAGCAGCCCCCACAGGGGGGGGAACACTGAAGCTTTCTTT
TRBJ2-4	TRBV2	-	-	CASSEGGVGIQYF	TGTGCCAGCAGTGAGGGGGGAGTGGGCATTCAGTACTTC